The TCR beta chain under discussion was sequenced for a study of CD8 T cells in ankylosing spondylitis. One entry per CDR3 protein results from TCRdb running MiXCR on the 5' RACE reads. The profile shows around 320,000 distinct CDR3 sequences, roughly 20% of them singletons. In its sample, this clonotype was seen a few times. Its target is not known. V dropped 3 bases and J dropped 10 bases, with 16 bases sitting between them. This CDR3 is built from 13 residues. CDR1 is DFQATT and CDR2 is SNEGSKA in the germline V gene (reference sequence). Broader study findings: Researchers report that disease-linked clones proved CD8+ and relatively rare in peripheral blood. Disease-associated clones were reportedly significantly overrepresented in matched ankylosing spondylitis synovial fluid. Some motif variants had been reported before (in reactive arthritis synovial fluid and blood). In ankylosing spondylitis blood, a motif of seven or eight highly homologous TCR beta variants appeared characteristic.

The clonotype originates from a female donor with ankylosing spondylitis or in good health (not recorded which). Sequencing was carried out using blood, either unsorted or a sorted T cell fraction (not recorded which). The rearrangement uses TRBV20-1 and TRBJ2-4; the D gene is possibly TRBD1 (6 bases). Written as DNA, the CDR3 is TGCAGTGCTAGTCCCAGGGGTCCCCTTATTCAGTACTTC. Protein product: CSASPRGPLIQYF.